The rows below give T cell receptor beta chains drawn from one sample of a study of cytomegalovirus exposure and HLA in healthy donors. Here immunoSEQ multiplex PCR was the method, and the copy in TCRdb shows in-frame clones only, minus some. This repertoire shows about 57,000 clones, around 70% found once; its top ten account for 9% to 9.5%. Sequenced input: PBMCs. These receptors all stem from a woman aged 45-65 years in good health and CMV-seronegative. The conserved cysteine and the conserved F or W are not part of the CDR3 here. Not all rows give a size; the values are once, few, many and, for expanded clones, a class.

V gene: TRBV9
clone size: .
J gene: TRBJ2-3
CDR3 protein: ASSVQGAGTQY

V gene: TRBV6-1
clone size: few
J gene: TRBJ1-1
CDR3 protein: ASSKGVMNTEAF

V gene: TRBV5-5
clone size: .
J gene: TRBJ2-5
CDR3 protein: ASSLALRGTSGGAKETQY

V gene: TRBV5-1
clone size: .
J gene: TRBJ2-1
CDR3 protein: ASSLNGHLYNEQF

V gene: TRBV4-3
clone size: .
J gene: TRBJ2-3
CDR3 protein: ASSLVLGTDTQY

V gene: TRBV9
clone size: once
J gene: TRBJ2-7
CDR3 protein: ASSVQAGQGHEQY

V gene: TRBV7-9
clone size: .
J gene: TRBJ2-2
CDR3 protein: ASSPAGHMNTGELF

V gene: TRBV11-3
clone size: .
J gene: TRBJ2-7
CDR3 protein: ASSPGTDYEQY

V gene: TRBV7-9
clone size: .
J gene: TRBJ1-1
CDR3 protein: ASSLDTEAF

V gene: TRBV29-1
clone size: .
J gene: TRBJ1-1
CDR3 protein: SGGMVYGGDTEAF

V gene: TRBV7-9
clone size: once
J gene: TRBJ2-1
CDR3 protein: ASRPTSELVNEQF

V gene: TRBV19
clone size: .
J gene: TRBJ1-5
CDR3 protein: ASNRRGNQPQH

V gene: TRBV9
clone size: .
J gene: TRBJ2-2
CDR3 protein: ASSDRSDTGELF

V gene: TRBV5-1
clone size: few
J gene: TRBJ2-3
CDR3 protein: ASSQLAGRTDTQY

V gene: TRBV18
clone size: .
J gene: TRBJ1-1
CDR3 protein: ASSPSTGNAEAF

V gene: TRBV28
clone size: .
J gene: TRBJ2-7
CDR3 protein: ASSLGTPYYEQY

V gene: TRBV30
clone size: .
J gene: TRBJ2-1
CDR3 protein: AWSSPGTSLGEQF

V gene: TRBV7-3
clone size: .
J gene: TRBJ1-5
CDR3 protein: ASSLTESAPQH

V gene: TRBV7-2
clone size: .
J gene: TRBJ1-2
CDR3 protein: ASSPGGAGGYT

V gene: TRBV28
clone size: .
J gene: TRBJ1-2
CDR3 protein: ASRHQSTGLLGYT

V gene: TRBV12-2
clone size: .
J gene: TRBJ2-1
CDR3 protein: ASRSPGEEGRTNNEQF

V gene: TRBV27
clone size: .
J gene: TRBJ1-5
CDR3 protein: ASSSSGTQH

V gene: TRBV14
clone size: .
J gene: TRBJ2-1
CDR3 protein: ASSLRANEQF

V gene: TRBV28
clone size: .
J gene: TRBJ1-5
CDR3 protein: ASSPGQGNQPQH

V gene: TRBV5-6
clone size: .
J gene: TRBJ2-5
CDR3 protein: ASSLQGQETQY

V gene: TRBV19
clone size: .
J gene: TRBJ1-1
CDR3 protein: ASSTYRGANTEAF

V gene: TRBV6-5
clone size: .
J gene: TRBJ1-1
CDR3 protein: ASSYTGGDMNTEAF